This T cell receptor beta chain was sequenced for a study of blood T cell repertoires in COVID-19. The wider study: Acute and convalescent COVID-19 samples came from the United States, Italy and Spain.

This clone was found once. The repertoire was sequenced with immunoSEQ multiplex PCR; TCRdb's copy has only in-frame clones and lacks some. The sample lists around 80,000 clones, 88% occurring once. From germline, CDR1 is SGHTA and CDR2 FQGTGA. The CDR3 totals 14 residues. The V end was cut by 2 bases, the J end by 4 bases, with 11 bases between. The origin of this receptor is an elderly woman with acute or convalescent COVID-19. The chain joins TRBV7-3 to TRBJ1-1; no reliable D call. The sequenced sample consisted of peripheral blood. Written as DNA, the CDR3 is TGTGCCAGCAGCTTATTGTCGGAGGGCACTGAAGCTTTCTTT. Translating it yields CASSLLSEGTEAFF.